At least ten counts were recorded for the clone carrying this T cell receptor beta chain. What it binds is not known. From RNA transcripts, TCR beta CDR3 regions were amplified. In the first-round RT-PCR of the TCR CDR3, the HTBI primer set was used. In TCRdb, the multiplex PCR reads were re-called with MiXCR into one record per CDR3 protein. The data hold 550,000 to 600,000 distinct CDR3 sequences, with approximately 15% observed a single time. This record comes from a study of T cells in Graves' hyperthyroidism and ophthalmopathy. Overall study results and limits: The model made its ophthalmopathy prediction, and onset followed a median approximately 6.5 months later.

The authors took PBMCs from 7.5 to 10 ml fresh peripheral blood. This receptor was obtained from a woman under 30 with Graves' hyperthyroidism. Sequenced: blood.

This chain's CDR3 is CASRRQGRNEQFF. For the CDR3, the DNA is TGTGCCAGCAGAAGACAGGGGCGGAATGAGCAGTTCTTC. The V gene is TRBV6-1, the J gene TRBJ2-1, with TRBD1 matching 8 bases. The trim removed 6 bases at V and 7 bases at J, leaving 5 bases unmatched. The germline V gene has CDR1 MNHNS and CDR2 SASEGT. CDR3 length: 13 amino acids.